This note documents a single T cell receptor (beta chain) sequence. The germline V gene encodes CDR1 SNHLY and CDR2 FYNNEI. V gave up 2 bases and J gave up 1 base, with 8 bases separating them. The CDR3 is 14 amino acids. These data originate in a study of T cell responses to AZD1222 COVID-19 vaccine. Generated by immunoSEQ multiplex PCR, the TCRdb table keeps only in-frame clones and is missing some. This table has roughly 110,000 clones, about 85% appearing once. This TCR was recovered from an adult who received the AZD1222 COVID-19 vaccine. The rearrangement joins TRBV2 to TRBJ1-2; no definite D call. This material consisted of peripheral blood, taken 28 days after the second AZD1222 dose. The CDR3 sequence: CASSERTGNYGYTF. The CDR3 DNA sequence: TGTGCCAGCAGTGAAAGGACGGGTAACTATGGCTACACCTTC.